This TCR beta chain was identified in a study of T cell responses to AZD1222 COVID-19 vaccine (dated by TCRdb to the early 2020s). Broadly, across the study: TCR sequencing was performed for roughly 250 trial participants, of whom some 200 were given two doses of AZD1222 and approximately 25 were given two doses of MenACWY control vaccine. Trial participants were enrolled by age into subgroups of 18-55, 56-69 and 70-plus years, and about 150, 27 and 61 TCR-sequenced participants, respectively, were included in these subgroups.

The investigation overall reported the following: Because no samples from the day 14 peak response were available, repertoires could be characterized only after the peak T cell response. CD4 TCRs associated with the vaccine covered the entire spike protein, and the dominant responses were in regions 160-218 and 743-854. Participants were mostly white British, with more females than males. The authors suggested clonal diversity may have been underestimated. Conclusions about previously exposed vaccinees are limited, since just six AZD1222 recipients were seropositive for SARS-CoV-2 at baseline. Reportedly, almost half of the unique spike-specific TCRs recognized epitopes lying outside the regions that are mutated in the B.1.351 and B.1.1.7 variants. The 56-69-year group was small, and its depth increase did not reach significance, likely because of low power. A significant rise in spike-specific TCR breadth and depth was observed after two AZD1222 doses relative to day 0 and relative to MenACWY recipients.

Turning to this clone: No antigen is known for it. One base away there is no much larger clone; base qualities are not given.

The CDR3 regions of human TCRbeta chains were analyzed by immunosequencing. In the paper's pipeline: TCRs in the repertoires were compared against a reference library of SARS-CoV-2-specific TCRs that had been generated with the MIRA antigen-specificity platform. Breadth meant the fraction of unique TCRs that were SARS-CoV-2-associated, whereas depth meant the fraction of total T cells that were SARS-CoV-2-associated. Using the MIRA data, every spike-specific TCR was mapped to the spike region that the TCR reacted to and assigned to either a CD4 or a CD8 class. Log10-transformed breadth and depth values were compared by one-way ANOVA with Sidak's multiple comparisons tests. Not all clones reach the TCRdb copy of this immuneACCESS table, which keeps in-frame sequences only. Checked studies attribute under half of the gap to unresolved V genes and leave the rest unexplained. Clonal size and the V and J genes are those of that table, whereas D and trimming came from the DNA. The sample records 150,000 to 250,000 clones, 90% to 95% of which are singletons. Of the sample, 3% to 3.5% is held by the ten largest clones.

Via the germline V gene (reference sequence), CDR1 is SEHNR and CDR2 FQNEAQ. Counted from cysteine to phenylalanine, this CDR3 has 15 amino acids. Just CDR3 DNA is preserved here, 45 bases in frame from base 1. V loses 0 bases, J loses 0 bases, and the germline ends lie 8 bases apart. Reading the label with the study, this specimen's time point is: about 28 days (+/-7) after the second vaccine dose. AZD1222 recipients with second doses at about 4 weeks or about 12 weeks were pooled, because spike-specific TCR depth and breadth did not differ between schedules. Samples from vaccinated people were obtained from the UK trials COV001 and COV002, which included a single-blind randomized controlled phase 2/3 trial of AZD1222 (ChAdOx1 nCoV-19) in healthy adults. Trial participant PBMC samples were collected at day 0 and day 28 after the second dose for TCRbeta chain sequencing.

The sequence is built from TRBV7-9 and TRBJ1-1; the D gene is perhaps TRBD1, on 5 matching bases. The TCR comes from an adult who received the AZD1222 COVID-19 vaccine. The sample consisted of peripheral blood, taken 28 days after the second AZD1222 dose. The CDR3 protein is CASSLAGELNTEAFF. The DNA sequence is TGTGCCAGCAGCTTAGCGGGGGAGTTGAACACTGAAGCTTTCTTT.